Below, 16 T cell receptor beta chains from the same sample are listed, as sequenced in a study of Ad26.COV2.S vaccination and SARS-CoV-2 variants. Treatment described: over 15 received Ad26.COV2.S at low or high dose, single or two shots; roughly five received placebo; per-sample allocation not given. Material that was analyzed had been drawn on day 63 after the first vaccine or placebo injection. The method was immunoSEQ multiplex PCR; TCRdb's version includes in-frame clones alone and lacks a portion of them. The sample has about 680,000 clones, roughly nine tenths seen once. The sequencing used peripheral blood, collected in a trial of Ad26.COV2.S vaccine versus placebo. The receptors were sampled from a person aged 18-60 years who received the Ad26.COV2.S COVID-19 vaccine or a placebo.

This chain joins TRBV7-2 and TRBJ2-7, with TRBD2 matching 10 bases. V was clipped by 3 bases and J by 4 bases; unmatched bases: 3. This CDR3 has 14 residues. Germline assignment: CDR1 SGHTA and CDR2 FQGNSA. The CDR3 DNA reads as TGTGCCAGCAGCTTTACTAGCGGGGTTTACGAGCAGTACTTC. This codes for CASSFTSGVYEQYF.

V and J are TRBV6-5 and TRBJ1-2; D gene uncertain. CDR1 and CDR2 (germline): MNHEY, SVGAGI. The germline V and J ends were trimmed by 2 bases and 3 bases, with 13 bases remaining between them. The CDR3 runs 15 residues. The CDR3 DNA follows: TGTGCCAGCAGTTACGAGAGCAGGCCCGACTATGGCTACACCTTC. Residues: CASSYESRPDYGYTF.

This clone has only one observation. The V call is TRBV2, the J call TRBJ2-7; 8 nucleotides match TRBD2. This CDR3 is 13 amino acids long. CDR1 SNHLY and CDR2 FYNNEI come from the germline V gene. V lost 8 bases, J lost 3 bases, and 6 bases stayed unmatched. The CDR3 DNA sequence: TGTGCCAGCCTTAGCGGGATTTTCTACGAGCAGTACTTC. Translated: CASLSGIFYEQYF.

This sequence joins TRBV24-1 and TRBJ2-1; maybe TRBD1 (5 bases). Germline loops: CDR1 KGHDR, CDR2 SFDVKD. Trimming removed 4 bases from V and 4 bases from J, with 7 bases in between. The CDR3 has 13 amino acids. In DNA form, the CDR3 reads TGTGCCACCAGTGAGTCAGGGTACAATGAGCAGTTCTTC. It codes for CATSESGYNEQFF.

The chain uses TRBV10-1 and TRBJ2-1, with a weak D call TRBD2 (6 bases). Germline CDR1 reads WNHNN; CDR2 reads SYGVQD (reference sequence). CDR3 length: 14 residues. The V end lost 3 bases, the J end lost 3 bases, and 9 bases lay between the germline ends. CDR3 region: CASSDLADYNEQFF. The CDR3 DNA follows: TGCGCCAGCAGTGACTTAGCGGACTACAATGAGCAGTTCTTC.

The chain employs TRBV21-1 and TRBJ1-2. TRBV21-1 is a recognized pseudogene. The CDR3 sequence is 13 residues long. CDR3 region: CAGTSHRRDGYTF. CDR3 nucleotides: TGTGCCGGAACATCTCACCGCCGAGATGGCTACACCTTC.

V usage is TRBV30 and J usage is TRBJ1-5, with D perhaps matching TRBD1 (6 bases). Trimming pared 0 bases from V and 7 bases from J, leaving 13 bases between. The V gene's germline CDR1 is GTSNPN and CDR2 SVGIG (reference sequence). The CDR3 is 14 residues long. In DNA form, the CDR3 reads TGTGCCTGGAGTGTACTGGAGGGGGGCCAGCCCCAGCATTTT. It encodes CAWSVLEGGQPQHF.

The chain has TRBV7-2 and TRBJ2-7; 8 nucleotides match TRBD1. There are 15 residues in the CDR3. V lost 5 bases, J lost 0 bases, and 6 bases stayed unmatched. Per germline, CDR1 SGHTA and CDR2 FQGNSA. The CDR3 loop is CASSGGTGSSYEQYF. CDR3 nucleotide sequence: TGTGCCAGCAGCGGGGGGACAGGTTCCTCCTACGAGCAGTACTTC.

This chain joins TRBV19 and TRBJ2-4, with 11 bases identical to TRBD1. CDR1 and CDR2 (germline): LNHDA, SQIVND (reference sequence). V was pared by 5 bases and J by 3 bases, with 6 bases of the junction left unmatched. There are 16 residues in the CDR3. CDR3 protein: CASSVDRGLVKNIQYF. In DNA form, the CDR3 reads TGTGCCAGTAGTGTGGACAGGGGGCTAGTCAAAAACATTCAGTACTTC. Based on the CDR3 plus reference TRBV19 and TRBJ2-4, the full variable domain is DGGITQSPKYLFRKEGQNVTLSCEQNLNHDAMYWYRQDPGQGLRLIYYSQIVNDFQKGDIAEGYSVSREKKESFPLTVTSAQKNPTAFYLCASSVDRGLVKNIQYFGAGTRLSVL.

CDR3 coding DNA: TGCGCCAGCAGCTTGGCCGTCCTACCGCAAGAGACCCAGTACTTC. Protein sequence: CASSLAVLPQETQYF. The gene calls are TRBV5-1 and TRBJ2-5; no clear D gene. V was pared by 0 bases and J by 2 bases, with 11 bases between. Germline V gene sequence: CDR1 SGHRS, CDR2 YFSETQ. The length of the CDR3 is 15 residues.

This chain connects TRBV19 to TRBJ2-3; 8 bases agree with TRBD2. The CDR3 is made up of 15 amino acids. J lost 3 bases, V lost 4 bases, and 6 bases had no gene match. CDR1 and CDR2 from the germline V gene are LNHDA and SQIVND (reference sequence). The CDR3 sequence is CASSTIAGKTDTQYF. The CDR3 nucleotides read TGTGCCAGTAGTACCATAGCGGGGAAGACAGATACGCAGTATTTT.

The chain links TRBV2 to TRBJ1-3; the D is unclear. V lost 10 bases, J lost 0 bases, and 7 bases lay in between. Germline CDR1 and CDR2: SNHLY and FYNNEI. The CDR3 is made up of 12 amino acids. For the CDR3, the DNA is TGTGCCACAGTCAACTCTGGAAACACCATATATTTT. This sequence encodes CATVNSGNTIYF.

This clone was seen once. The chain employs TRBV27 and TRBJ2-7, with D unresolved. This CDR3 contains 13 residues. Per the germline V gene, CDR1 is MNHEY and CDR2 is SMNVEV (reference sequence). Trimming pared 5 bases from V and 6 bases from J, leaving 14 bases between. The CDR3 DNA follows: TGTGCCAGCAGTACGGACGGCGTGGGCGAGCAGTACTTC. Translated: CASSTDGVGEQYF.

This clone occurred a few times. The chain is built from TRBV5-4 and TRBJ2-7; 14 bases align to TRBD2. This CDR3 is 16 amino acids long. Per the germline V gene, CDR1 is SGHNT and CDR2 is YYREEE (reference sequence). Trimming at V came to 5 bases and at J to 3 bases, leaving 7 bases not matched to a gene. The CDR3 nucleotides read TGTGCCAGCAGTCCCGGGACTAGCGGGAGTAGCTACGAGCAGTACTTC. It specifies CASSPGTSGSSYEQYF.

V and J are TRBV6-6 and TRBJ1-6, with D perhaps matching TRBD1 (5 bases). Looked up from germline, CDR1 is MNHNY and CDR2 is SVGAGI (reference sequence). This CDR3 is 16 amino acids long. V lost 6 bases, J lost 0 bases, and 12 bases lay in between. The DNA of the CDR3 is TGTGCCAGCAGGAGTGGGGGGAGCTCCTATAATTCACCCCTCCACTTT. This codes for CASRSGGSSYNSPLHF.

The CDR3 bases are TGTGCCAGCAGCGTAGCCGGAGCGGGGGCTACAGATACGCAGTATTTT. It encodes CASSVAGAGATDTQYF. The rearrangement joins TRBV9 to TRBJ2-3; 8 nucleotides align to TRBD2. Germline V gene lookup returns CDR1 SGDLS and CDR2 YYNGEE. The CDR3 consists of 16 residues. The junction had 6 bases not matched to a gene; V was cut back by 0 bases and J by 3 bases.